Below, 25 T cell receptor beta chains from the same sample are listed, as sequenced in a study of shared clonotypes between healthy human individuals. Sequenced by immunoSEQ multiplex PCR; TCRdb stores in-frame clones only, minus some. The sample lists fewer than 1.4 million clones, around 82% occurring once. Sequences were obtained from memory CD4+ T cells from PBMCs. Subset of the sample: CD45RA-negative fraction. These receptors all come from a man younger than 35 in good health. Some clones in this sample may be carry-over from other donors' samples.

The CDR3 sequence: CASRPGQGISGANVLTF. DNA for the CDR3: TGTGCCAGCAGACCGGGACAGGGTATCTCTGGGGCCAACGTCCTGACTTTC. The J gene is TRBJ2-6, the V gene TRBV7-2, with TRBD1 matching over 9 bases. J lost 0 bases, V lost 6 bases, and 6 bases had no gene match. Germline CDR1 is SGHTA and CDR2 is FQGNSA. The CDR3 covers 17 residues. The whole variable domain, filled in from reference TRBV7-2 and TRBJ2-6, reads GAGVSQSPSNKVTEKGKDVELRCDPISGHTALYWYRQSLGQGLEFLIYFQGNSAPDKSGLPSDRFSAERTGGSVSTLTIQRTQQEDSAVYLCASRPGQGISGANVLTFGAGSRLTVL.

To note about this clone: Only one base separates this from a far larger clonotype, so it likely reflects a read error. This sample also contains other DNA sequences that code for the same CDR3. The chain employs TRBV11-2 and TRBJ1-2; D ambiguous. The CDR3 runs 12 residues. Trimming removed 4 bases from V and 2 bases from J, with 5 bases in between. Germline loops: CDR1 SGHAT, CDR2 FQNNGV. The CDR3: CASSSGNYGYTF. The CDR3 coding sequence is TGTGCCAGCAGCTCCGGGAACTATGGCTACACCTTC.

This clone was detected only once. V and J are TRBV30 and TRBJ1-2, with D uncertain. The CDR3 runs to 10 residues. Per the germline V gene, CDR1 is GTSNPN and CDR2 is SVGIG (reference sequence). Trimming pared 4 bases from V and 6 bases from J, leaving 6 bases between. The chain's CDR3 is CAWKSDGYTF. The CDR3 DNA sequence: TGTGCCTGGAAATCGGATGGCTACACCTTC.

This clone came up once. The chain employs TRBV6-5 and TRBJ1-2; D not resolved. Germline values: CDR1 MNHEY, CDR2 SVGAGI. The ends were cut back, 0 bases at V and 4 bases at J, with 15 bases in the middle. The CDR3 is made up of 16 amino acids. The CDR3 DNA reads as TGTGCCAGCAGTTACTCGAGCTCCGGGAAGGGCTATGGCTACACCTTC. Translating it yields CASSYSSSGKGYGYTF.

CDR3 protein: CSALRTGARYF. The CDR3 nucleotides are TGCAGTGCCTTGCGGACAGGGGCTAGGTACTTC. The chain links TRBV20-1 to TRBJ2-7; TRBD1 matches 9 bases. The CDR3 is 11 amino acids. CDR1 is DFQATT, CDR2 SNEGSKA, per germline (reference sequence). V dropped 6 bases and J dropped 12; count of bases not matched to a gene: 9.

This clone has a single count. This CDR3 is also generated by other DNA sequences in the sample. The chain links TRBV7-6 to TRBJ2-1; tentatively, D is TRBD2 (5 bases). This CDR3 has 14 residues. The germline V and J ends were trimmed by 1 base and 7 bases, with 11 bases remaining between them. Germline assignment: CDR1 SGHVS and CDR2 FNYEAQ. CDR3 protein: CASSLGGSGNEQFF. Here the CDR3 DNA reads TGTGCCAGCAGCTTAGGTGGGAGTGGTAATGAGCAGTTCTTC. The full variable domain, completed using reference TRBV7-6 and TRBJ2-1, is GAGVSQSPRYKVTKRGQDVALRCDPISGHVSLYWYRQALGQGPEFLTYFNYEAQQDKSGLPNDRFSAERPEGSISTLTIQRTEQRDSAMYRCASSLGGSGNEQFFGPGTRLTVL.

The chain links TRBV7-2 to TRBJ2-1, with 8 bases matching TRBD1. This CDR3 spans 15 amino acids. V lost 3 bases to trimming and J lost 2 bases; unmatched junction nucleotides: 3. The germline CDR1 and CDR2 sequences are SGHTA and FQGNSA. The CDR3 reads CASSLSGGPYNEQFF. CDR3 in DNA: TGTGCCAGCAGCTTGTCAGGGGGCCCCTACAATGAGCAGTTCTTC.

CDR3 DNA sequence: TGTGCCAGCAGCCTTAGCGGGACTAGCGTCAATGAGCAGTTCTTC. This sequence encodes CASSLSGTSVNEQFF. This rearrangement joins TRBV7-3 to TRBJ2-1, with 10 nucleotides matching TRBD2. The V segment lost 5 bases and the J segment 6 bases; nucleotides outside the gene matches: 7. This CDR3 contains 15 residues. The germline V gene encodes CDR1 SGHTA and CDR2 FQGTGA.

This chain links TRBV6-5 with TRBJ1-1; 8 bases agree with TRBD1. Germline V gene data show CDR1 as MNHEY and CDR2 as SVGAGI. The CDR3 spans 15 residues. The V segment lost 4 bases and the J segment 2 bases; nucleotides outside the gene matches: 6. As DNA, the CDR3 is TGTGCCAGCAGTTTGGGGCAGGGGGCAAACACTGAAGCTTTCTTT. Protein product: CASSLGQGANTEAFF.

Concerning this clone: A read error is the likely source, as a far larger clone sits one nucleotide away. V gene TRBV7-8 combines with J gene TRBJ2-7, with 11 bases that match TRBD2. Germline values: CDR1 SGHVS, CDR2 FQNEAQ. This CDR3 is 15 amino acids long. The trim removed 6 bases at V and 0 bases at J, leaving 4 bases unmatched. The CDR3 DNA follows: TGTGCCAGCAGACTTAGCGGGAGGGCCTCCTACGAGCAGTACTTC. Residues: CASRLSGRASYEQYF. Drawing the rest from reference TRBV7-8 and TRBJ2-7, the complete variable domain is GAGVSQSPRYKVAKRGQDVALRCDPISGHVSLFWYQQALGQGPEFLTYFQNEAQLDKSGLPSDRFFAERPEGSVSTLKIQRTQQEDSAVYLCASRLSGRASYEQYFGPGTRLTVT.

V and J are TRBV4-3 and TRBJ2-3, with D perhaps TRBD1 (6 bases). CDR1 is LGHNA, CDR2 YSLEER, per germline. The germline V and J ends were trimmed by 1 base and 6 bases, with 20 bases remaining between them. The CDR3 totals 17 residues. CDR3 in amino acids: CASSQAGLGSRGDTQYF. In nucleotides, the CDR3 is TGCGCCAGCAGCCAAGCTGGACTCGGTTCTAGGGGGGATACGCAGTATTTT.

Here the CDR3 DNA reads TGTGCCAGCACCTCCGGGCCGTTGGCGGGGGATACGCAGTATTTT. Its translation: CASTSGPLAGDTQYF. The V and J genes are TRBV28 and TRBJ2-3, with D maybe TRBD2 (6 bases). The germline gives CDR1 MDHEN, CDR2 SYDVKM. CDR3 length: 15 residues. Trimming cost V 7 bases and J 6 bases, with 20 bases left between them.

This clone was seen at least ten times. This chain uses TRBV5-1 with TRBJ1-2, with D possibly being TRBD1 (5 bases). The V end lost 4 bases, the J end lost 6 bases, and 10 bases lay between the germline ends. The CDR3 has 12 residues. The germline V gene has CDR1 SGHRS and CDR2 YFSETQ. The CDR3 spells CASSDGHDGYTF. CDR3 sequence (DNA): TGCGCCAGCAGCGATGGACATGATGGCTACACCTTC.

The chain carries TRBV28 and TRBJ2-5, with 7 positions matching TRBD1. Germline lookup yields CDR1 MDHEN and CDR2 SYDVKM. This CDR3 has 15 residues. The junction had 19 bases not matched to a gene; V was cut back by 7 bases and J by 11 bases. This CDR3 is CASNRPGQNSEAQYF. The CDR3 DNA reads as TGTGCCAGCAACCGACCGGGACAGAATTCCGAGGCTCAGTACTTC.

The genes are TRBV6-1 and TRBJ1-5, with D tentatively TRBD1 (5 bases). The CDR3 totals 14 residues. V lost 6 bases and J lost 9, with 18 bases in between. CDR1 and CDR2 (germline): MNHNS, SASEGT. The CDR3 loop is CASSYPLGEGPQHF. CDR3 nucleotides: TGTGCCAGCAGCTACCCTTTGGGGGAAGGGCCCCAGCATTTT.

In this sample, this clone turned up once. This rearrangement joins TRBV7-2 to TRBJ2-1; 11 bases match TRBD2. Germline trimming cut 3 bases from V and 9 bases from J; bases unmatched to any gene: 7. The CDR3 loop spans 15 amino acids. CDR1 is SGHTA and CDR2 is FQGNSA in the germline V gene. The CDR3 region is CASSLARLAGREQFF. CDR3 nucleotides: TGTGCCAGCAGCTTGGCTCGACTAGCGGGACGTGAGCAGTTCTTC.

A few counts support this clone. Other DNA sequences from this sample encode an identical CDR3 as well. V gene TRBV11-2 combines with J gene TRBJ1-4, with D maybe TRBD1 (5 bases). V gave up 5 bases and J gave up 4 bases, with 8 bases separating them. This CDR3 is 13 amino acids long. Per germline, CDR1 SGHAT and CDR2 FQNNGV. The CDR3 region is CASSRDLNEKLFF. The CDR3 DNA sequence: TGTGCCAGCAGCCGGGACCTTAATGAAAAACTGTTTTTT.

V gene TRBV27 combines with J gene TRBJ2-3, with no clear D. The germline V gene has CDR1 MNHEY and CDR2 SMNVEV (reference sequence). The CDR3 sequence is 15 residues long. V gave up 0 bases and J gave up 7 bases, with 14 bases separating them. CDR3 in amino acids: CASSLSAEVLHTQYF. The DNA of the CDR3 is TGTGCCAGCAGTTTATCTGCGGAAGTGCTCCATACGCAGTATTTT.

The chain recombines TRBV14 with TRBJ2-1, with TRBD1 as a possible D gene (6 bases). The CDR3 runs 14 residues. Germline V gives CDR1 SGHDN, CDR2 FVKESK. Deletions cut 4 bases from V and 14 bases from J, with 21 bases between. The CDR3 DNA follows: TGTGCCAGCAGCCGATCCACAGGGAACCGTGGGGAGTTCTTC. Protein product: CASSRSTGNRGEFF. The complete variable domain, with remaining parts taken from reference TRBV14 and TRBJ2-1, reads EAGVTQFPSHSVIEKGQTVTLRCDPISGHDNLYWYRRVMGKEIKFLLHFVKESKQDESGMPNNRFLAERTGGTYSTLKVQPAELEDSGVYFCASSRSTGNRGEFFGPGTRLTVL.

There are a few counts of this clone. The rearrangement joins TRBV19 to TRBJ1-2; D might be TRBD1 (6 bases). The CDR3 runs to 17 residues. V was trimmed by 7 bases and J by 4 bases, leaving 25 bases between them. From germline, CDR1 is LNHDA and CDR2 SQIVND (reference sequence). The DNA for the CDR3 is TGTGCCAGTACTCCTCAAAGCCACGGGGGCCCAGCCTATGGCTACACCTTC. It specifies CASTPQSHGGPAYGYTF. The entire variable domain, with the rest obtained from reference TRBV19 and TRBJ1-2, is as follows: DGGITQSPKYLFRKEGQNVTLSCEQNLNHDAMYWYRQDPGQGLRLIYYSQIVNDFQKGDIAEGYSVSREKKESFPLTVTSAQKNPTAFYLCASTPQSHGGPAYGYTFGSGTRLTVV.

This clone was observed a single time. V is TRBV29-1 and J is TRBJ1-2; D may be TRBD1 (5 bases). The CDR3 covers 11 residues. CDR1 and CDR2 from the germline V gene are SQVTM and ANQGSEA. V was clipped by 5 bases and J by 8 bases, with 12 bases between them. The CDR3 coding sequence is TGCAGCGTTAATTCAGGGAGCGGCTACACCTTC. Translation: CSVNSGSGYTF.

The chain couples TRBV6-5 to TRBJ2-4; TRBD1 matches 7 bases. V lost 2 bases and J lost 5; bases outside the gene matches: 9. The CDR3 totals 16 residues. Germline CDR1 is MNHEY and CDR2 is SVGAGI. CDR3 amino acids: CASSYAPTGWENIQYF. In DNA form, the CDR3 reads TGTGCCAGCAGTTACGCCCCGACAGGGTGGGAAAACATTCAGTACTTC.

Details on this clone: The sample carries other DNA sequences with the same CDR3. J is TRBJ2-7 and V is TRBV5-1; 7 nucleotides match TRBD1. This CDR3 spans 14 amino acids. The V segment lost 4 bases and the J segment 2 bases; nucleotides outside the gene matches: 6. Germline lookup yields CDR1 SGHRS and CDR2 YFSETQ. The CDR3, as DNA: TGCGCCAGCAGCCCGGGGACAGCTACCTACGAGCAGTACTTC. Its protein product is CASSPGTATYEQYF.

This rearrangement joins TRBV11-2 to TRBJ2-5; D call uncertain. V lost 3 bases, J lost 5 bases, and 10 bases lay in between. The germline CDR1 and CDR2 sequences are SGHAT and FQNNGV. This CDR3 contains 13 residues. The CDR3, as DNA: TGTGCCAGCAGCTTGGACCGGCGGGAGACCCAGTACTTC. Protein: CASSLDRRETQYF.

This chain connects TRBV6-1 to TRBJ1-2; D ambiguous. The V and J ends lost 1 base and 4 bases respectively, with 10 bases between them. The germline CDR1 and CDR2 sequences are MNHNS and SASEGT. The CDR3 runs 14 residues. The CDR3 coding sequence is TGTGCCAGCAGTGAAGGTATCGGATTCTATGGCTACACCTTC. Protein sequence: CASSEGIGFYGYTF.